This TCR beta chain was obtained from a study of blood T cell repertoires in COVID-19. Study information: The United States, Italy and Spain provided the acute and convalescent COVID-19 samples. The analysed material was cDNA or gDNA that came from T cells, B-cell-depleted T cells, or PBMCs.

Germline V gene data show CDR1 as GTSNPN and CDR2 as SVGIG (reference sequence). Trimming left V 2 bases short and J 1 base short, with 12 bases between. This CDR3 region has 15 residues. Study processing details: From reference gene primer amplification, estimates of nucleated cell counts were derived. Here immunoSEQ multiplex PCR was the method, and the copy in TCRdb shows in-frame clones only, minus some. For V, J and clone size, that table is used; D and trimming come from the DNA. Of 200,000 to 250,000 clones listed, about nine tenths are singletons. The sample was peripheral blood. The receptor was isolated from a woman between 45 and 60 years old with acute or convalescent COVID-19. This chain links TRBV30 with TRBJ2-4; D is unresolved. The CDR3 DNA sequence: TGTGCCTGGAGTCTCCAGACCGGGGCCAAAAACATTCAGTACTTC. As protein: CAWSLQTGAKNIQYF.